These 23 T cell receptor beta chains were sequenced from one sample in a study of T cell responses to AZD1222 COVID-19 vaccine. Assay: immunoSEQ multiplex PCR; the TCRdb copy retains only in-frame clones and omits some. The data hold about 150,000 clones, with 80% to 95% observed a single time. The sequenced sample was peripheral blood, obtained 28 days after the second AZD1222 dose. The receptors stem from an adult who received the AZD1222 COVID-19 vaccine.

This clone appeared a single time. The chain links TRBV24-1 to TRBJ2-1; 9 bases are shared with TRBD2. This CDR3 is built from 17 residues. V dropped 4 bases and J dropped 4; count of bases not matched to a gene: 10. Germline CDR1 is KGHDR and CDR2 is SFDVKD. Written as DNA, the CDR3 is TGTGCCACCAGTGACTCTAGCGGGATTAGGGTTTACAATGAGCAGTTCTTC. Translation: CATSDSSGIRVYNEQFF.

V usage is TRBV2 and J usage is TRBJ2-2; no clear D. V dropped 1 base and J dropped 5 bases, with 5 bases sitting between them. Germline V CDR1 and CDR2: SNHLY, FYNNEI. The length of the CDR3 is 13 residues. CDR3 nucleotides: TGTGCCAGCAGTGAAGGGGTAACCGGGGAGCTGTTTTTT. As protein: CASSEGVTGELFF.

The chain uses TRBV24-1 and TRBJ2-1, with a possible D match to TRBD2 (7 bases). CDR1 and CDR2 (germline): KGHDR, SFDVKD. CDR3 length: 18 amino acids. Deletions cut 3 bases from V and 3 bases from J, with 20 bases between. The CDR3 spells CATSDAGVQGTFYNEQFF. The CDR3 bases are TGTGCCACCAGTGATGCGGGGGTACAGGGCACCTTCTACAATGAGCAGTTCTTC.

V and J are TRBV11-2 and TRBJ1-2; D not resolved. The V gene's germline CDR1 is SGHAT and CDR2 FQNNGV. The ends were cut back, 6 bases at V and 5 bases at J, with 16 bases in the middle. The CDR3 spans 14 residues. This CDR3 reads CASSLPTNLYGYTF. CDR3 bases: TGTGCCAGCAGTCTTCCTACCAATCTGTATGGCTACACCTTC.

This sequence joins TRBV2 and TRBJ2-7, with D unresolved. CDR1 is SNHLY and CDR2 is FYNNEI in the germline V gene. This CDR3 is built from 13 residues. Trimming stripped 8 bases from V and 0 bases from J, with 11 bases between. The CDR3 DNA is TGTGCCAGCTGCCCGGGTAGCTCCTACGAGCAGTACTTC. Protein sequence: CASCPGSSYEQYF.

This rearrangement joins TRBV7-8 to TRBJ2-2; D may be TRBD2 (6 bases). This CDR3 contains 16 residues. Germline CDR1 and CDR2: SGHVS and FQNEAQ. Trimming pared 3 bases from V and 2 bases from J, leaving 13 bases between. CDR3 in amino acids: CASSFPGVTNTGELFF. Here the CDR3 DNA reads TGTGCCAGCAGCTTTCCGGGAGTTACCAACACCGGGGAGCTGTTTTTT.

In DNA form, the CDR3 reads TGCGCCAGCAGCTTTGGTACAAGGGGGGTAGAGACCCAGTACTTC. Translating gives CASSFGTRGVETQYF. The V gene is TRBV5-1, the J gene TRBJ2-5; D possibly uses TRBD1 or TRBD2 (6 bases each). Germline V gene lookup returns CDR1 SGHRS and CDR2 YFSETQ. The CDR3 has 15 amino acids. Deletions cut 2 bases from V and 4 bases from J, with 15 bases between.

The V call is TRBV19, the J call TRBJ2-7, with D tentatively TRBD1 or TRBD2 (5 bases each). Trimming took 6 bases from V and 4 from J, leaving 13 bases between them. CDR3 length equals 13 residues. Germline CDR1 is LNHDA and CDR2 is SQIVND (reference sequence). The CDR3 DNA reads as TGTGCCAGTAGCTCCGGGACCCCTTACGAGCAGTACTTC. Translated: CASSSGTPYEQYF. Combining the CDR3 with reference TRBV19 and TRBJ2-7 gives the whole variable domain DGGITQSPKYLFRKEGQNVTLSCEQNLNHDAMYWYRQDPGQGLRLIYYSQIVNDFQKGDIAEGYSVSREKKESFPLTVTSAQKNPTAFYLCASSSGTPYEQYFGPGTRLTVT.

V is TRBV5-4 and J is TRBJ2-1; D is possibly TRBD2 (5 bases). The germline V and J ends were trimmed by 3 bases and 10 bases, with 17 bases remaining between them. Germline V gene sequence: CDR1 SGHNT, CDR2 YYREEE (reference sequence). This CDR3 contains 14 residues. CDR3 loop: CASSYFTGLGEQFF. The CDR3 bases are TGTGCCAGCAGCTACTTTACGGGGTTAGGGGAGCAGTTCTTC. Complete variable domain (other parts from reference TRBV5-4 and TRBJ2-1): ETGVTQSPTHLIKTRGQQVTLRCSSQSGHNTVSWYQQALGQGPQFIFQYYREEENGRGNFPPRFSGLQFPNYSSELNVNALELDDSALYLCASSYFTGLGEQFFGPGTRLTVL.

This clone was detected only a few times. The CDR3 DNA reads as TGTGCCAGCAGCTTGGAGGGGCCGCACACTGAAGCTTTCTTT. Its translation: CASSLEGPHTEAFF. The chain is built from TRBV5-6 and TRBJ1-1; tentatively, D is TRBD1 (5 bases). This CDR3 spans 14 amino acids. Germline CDR1 is SGHDT and CDR2 is YYEEEE. The V end lost 0 bases, the J end lost 3 bases, and 9 bases lay between the germline ends. Together with reference TRBV5-6 and TRBJ1-1, the CDR3 gives the full variable domain: DAGVTQSPTHLIKTRGQQVTLRCSPKSGHDTVSWYQQALGQGPQFIFQYYEEEERQRGNFPDRFSGHQFPNYSSELNVNALLLGDSALYLCASSLEGPHTEAFFGQGTRLTVV.

V usage is TRBV2 and J usage is TRBJ1-6, with 9 bases matching TRBD1. The length of the CDR3 is 14 residues. The trim removed 7 bases at V and 8 bases at J, leaving 6 bases unmatched. Germline CDR1 SNHLY, CDR2 FYNNEI. This CDR3 is CASNRDRDYSPLHF. CDR3 coding DNA: TGTGCCAGCAACCGGGACAGGGACTATTCACCCCTCCACTTT.

The V and J genes are TRBV5-6 and TRBJ1-1, with 9 bases fitting TRBD1. V shed 4 bases and J 3 bases; nucleotides not matched to a gene: 7. This CDR3 has 15 amino acids. Germline CDR1 SGHDT, CDR2 YYEEEE. This CDR3 is CASSVTGGADTEAFF. In DNA form, the CDR3 reads TGTGCCAGCAGCGTAACAGGGGGCGCCGACACTGAAGCTTTCTTT. Using reference TRBV5-6 and TRBJ1-1 for the parts outside the CDR3, the full variable domain is DAGVTQSPTHLIKTRGQQVTLRCSPKSGHDTVSWYQQALGQGPQFIFQYYEEEERQRGNFPDRFSGHQFPNYSSELNVNALLLGDSALYLCASSVTGGADTEAFFGQGTRLTVV.

The chain links TRBV7-8 to TRBJ2-1; tentatively, D is TRBD1 (6 bases). The CDR3 spans 16 residues. V dropped 0 bases and J dropped 4 bases, with 13 bases sitting between them. Looked up from germline, CDR1 is SGHVS and CDR2 is FQNEAQ. The CDR3 here is CASSLAGQPIYNEQFF. The CDR3 DNA reads TGTGCCAGCAGCTTAGCTGGACAGCCTATTTACAATGAGCAGTTCTTC.

The chain joins TRBV19 to TRBJ2-6; D might be TRBD2 (6 bases). The CDR3 is made up of 17 amino acids. Germline CDR1 is LNHDA and CDR2 is SQIVND (reference sequence). With 5 bases removed from V and 4 bases from J, the gap between germline ends came to 18 bases. The CDR3 loop reads CASSPVGGSAGANVLTF. The DNA of the CDR3 is TGTGCCAGTAGTCCCGTGGGGGGTTCTGCCGGGGCCAACGTCCTGACTTTC.

The V and J genes are TRBV19 and TRBJ2-3; 11 nucleotides match TRBD2. The CDR3 spans 19 residues. V was pared by 0 bases and J by 0 bases, with 8 bases of the junction left unmatched. Germline lookup yields CDR1 LNHDA and CDR2 SQIVND (reference sequence). CDR3 residues: CASSIDGSLAGDSTDTQYF. The CDR3 coding sequence is TGTGCCAGTAGTATAGACGGGTCACTAGCGGGAGACAGCACAGATACGCAGTATTTT.

This clone was counted once. The CDR3 DNA follows: TGTGCCTGGAGTGTAGGGGTTTCGAGCGGGGTCCAAGAGACCCAGTACTTC. This translates into CAWSVGVSSGVQETQYF. The chain employs TRBV30 and TRBJ2-5; TRBD2 agrees at 7 bases. CDR1 is GTSNPN and CDR2 is SVGIG in the germline V gene (reference sequence). This CDR3 spans 17 amino acids. V shed 0 bases, J shed 1 base, and the junction held 11 bases outside the gene matches.

The J gene is TRBJ2-7, the V gene TRBV11-2; the D gene is possibly TRBD1 (5 bases). This CDR3 has 15 residues. V was cut by 0 bases and J by 0 bases, with 9 bases left in between. Germline CDR1 is SGHAT and CDR2 is FQNNGV. CDR3: CASSLEQVPSYEQYF. CDR3 bases: TGTGCCAGCAGCTTAGAACAGGTCCCCTCCTACGAGCAGTACTTC.

V usage is TRBV5-1 and J usage is TRBJ2-3; D not resolved. V was pared by 2 bases and J by 3 bases, with 10 bases between. CDR3 length: 14 amino acids. The germline gives CDR1 SGHRS, CDR2 YFSETQ. The CDR3 loop reads CASSLVVGTDTQYF. The CDR3 DNA follows: TGCGCCAGCAGCTTAGTGGTTGGGACAGATACGCAGTATTTT.

The rearrangement links TRBV2 to TRBJ1-2; the D is unclear. The CDR3 extends over 14 amino acids. The germline V and J ends were trimmed by 6 bases and 4 bases, with 15 bases remaining between them. CDR1 and CDR2 from the germline V gene are SNHLY and FYNNEI. DNA for the CDR3: TGTGCCAGCAGCGGCTTACAAGGAACCTATGGCTACACCTTC. Protein: CASSGLQGTYGYTF.

V is TRBV18 and J is TRBJ2-3; no clear D gene. CDR3 size: 12 residues. V was pared by 6 bases and J by 0 bases, with 4 bases between. The germline V gene encodes CDR1 KGHSH and CDR2 LQKENI. The CDR3 spells CASSSSTDTQYF. CDR3 bases: TGTGCCAGCTCCTCTAGCACAGATACGCAGTATTTT.

The rearrangement joins TRBV6-5 to TRBJ1-1; D not certain. This CDR3 spans 13 amino acids. Between the trimmed V and J ends, which lost 5 bases and 0 bases, there was a span of 7 bases. Germline CDR1 MNHEY, CDR2 SVGAGI. As DNA, the CDR3 is TGTGCCAGCAGTCTAGCGATGAACACTGAAGCTTTCTTT. Translated: CASSLAMNTEAFF.

The rearrangement joins TRBV19 to TRBJ1-1, with D hard to call. The germline gives CDR1 LNHDA, CDR2 SQIVND (reference sequence). CDR3 length equals 14 residues. V was trimmed by 4 bases and J by 4 bases, leaving 13 bases between them. CDR3 region: CASSTASSSTEAFF. The CDR3 nucleotides are TGTGCCAGTAGTACAGCAAGTTCAAGCACTGAAGCTTTCTTT.

This clone was detected once. CDR3 in amino acids: CASSYQGSSSYEQYF. The DNA for the CDR3 is TGTGCCAGCAGTTACCAGGGGTCAAGCTCCTACGAGCAGTACTTC. The chain joins TRBV6-5 to TRBJ2-7; a weak D match, TRBD1 (6 bases). Germline V gene data show CDR1 as MNHEY and CDR2 as SVGAGI. The CDR3 loop spans 15 amino acids. V was clipped by 2 bases and J by 0 bases, with 11 bases between them.